This entry lists 15 T cell receptor beta chains sequenced from one sample in a study of beta chain features in type 1 diabetes. Findings and limits, study-wide: TCRB CDR3s from Type 1 diabetes patients were moderately but significantly shorter in all four CD4+ subsets.

Expressed TCRB transcripts were sequenced after all isolated RNA was converted to cDNA. Sequencing was performed with immunoSEQ multiplex PCR; in TCRdb, only in-frame clones are kept and a portion is missing. Of some 240,000 clones listed, 16% are singletons. These receptors' targets are unknown. The sequenced material came from naive CD4+ T cells from blood. The receptors here all came from a man younger than 45 with type 1 diabetes.

This clone appeared once. The rearrangement links TRBV29-1 to TRBJ2-3; 10 bases align to TRBD2. Losses at the gene ends were 8 bases for V and 2 bases for J; bases not matched to a gene: 4. CDR3 length equals 13 residues. Germline CDR1 and CDR2: SQVTM and ANQGSEA. CDR3 DNA sequence: TGCAGCCTCAGCGGGAGGGCCACAGATACGCAGTATTTT. Protein sequence: CSLSGRATDTQYF.

The V gene is TRBV9, the J gene TRBJ2-3; D tentatively reads TRBD1 or TRBD2 (5 bases each). Trimming stripped 1 base from V and 2 bases from J, with 11 bases between. The germline CDR1 and CDR2 sequences are SGDLS and YYNGEE. The CDR3 covers 15 residues. The CDR3 DNA follows: TGTGCCAGCAGCGTATCCGGGACCCTCACAGATACGCAGTATTTT. Its translation: CASSVSGTLTDTQYF. Looking up the rest from reference TRBV9 and TRBJ2-3 gives the full variable domain: DSGVTQTPKHLITATGQRVTLRCSPRSGDLSVYWYQQSLDQGLQFLIQYYNGEERAKGNILERFSAQQFPDLHSELNLSSLELGDSALYFCASSVSGTLTDTQYFGPGTRLTVL.

This clone was counted only a few times. This sequence joins TRBV30 and TRBJ2-5, with 9 bases that match TRBD1. The CDR3 extends over 14 amino acids. V gave up 0 bases and J gave up 5 bases; unmatched junction bases: 4. Germline values: CDR1 GTSNPN, CDR2 SVGIG (reference sequence). The CDR3 nucleotides are TGTGCCTGGAGTGTGGGACAGGGATGGGAGACCCAGTACTTC. Translating it yields CAWSVGQGWETQYF.

The chain couples TRBV9 to TRBJ2-2; 10 positions agree with TRBD1. V was pared by 3 bases and J by 6 bases, with 20 bases of the junction left unmatched. This CDR3 contains 20 residues. Germline lookup yields CDR1 SGDLS and CDR2 YYNGEE. CDR3 sequence reads: CASSGDRTGGLRPRAGELFF. The CDR3, as DNA: TGTGCCAGCAGCGGAGATAGGACAGGGGGACTGCGGCCCCGGGCCGGGGAGCTGTTTTTT.

The rearrangement joins TRBV28 to TRBJ2-1; no definite D call. The CDR3 is 12 amino acids. The germline V gene has CDR1 MDHEN and CDR2 SYDVKM. The germline V and J ends were trimmed by 8 bases and 0 bases, with 5 bases remaining between them. The CDR3 nucleotides read TGTGCCAGCGGCACCTCCTACAATGAGCAGTTCTTC. It specifies CASGTSYNEQFF. The full variable domain, in which reference TRBV28 and TRBJ2-1 provide the parts outside the CDR3, is DVKVTQSSRYLVKRTGEKVFLECVQDMDHENMFWYRQDPGLGLRLIYFSYDVKMKEKGDIPEGYSVSREKKERFSLILESASTNQTSMYLCASGTSYNEQFFGPGTRLTVL.

This clone was counted only a few times. The chain joins TRBV7-6 to TRBJ2-5; D gene unclear. In germline, CDR1 is SGHVS, CDR2 FNYEAQ. Deletions cut 1 base from V and 5 bases from J, with 11 bases between. The CDR3 runs to 14 residues. The CDR3 sequence: CASSLGRSEETQYF. The CDR3 bases are TGTGCCAGCAGCTTAGGCAGGTCGGAGGAGACCCAGTACTTC. Supplemented by reference TRBV7-6 and TRBJ2-5, the full variable domain reads GAGVSQSPRYKVTKRGQDVALRCDPISGHVSLYWYRQALGQGPEFLTYFNYEAQQDKSGLPNDRFSAERPEGSISTLTIQRTEQRDSAMYRCASSLGRSEETQYFGPGTRLLVL.

The chain joins TRBV18 to TRBJ2-3; D call uncertain. The germline V and J ends were trimmed by 4 bases and 0 bases, with 2 bases remaining between them. Germline V gene lookup returns CDR1 KGHSH and CDR2 LQKENI. The CDR3 covers 12 residues. The CDR3 loop reads CASSLSTDTQYF. Written as DNA, the CDR3 is TGTGCCAGCTCACTTAGCACAGATACGCAGTATTTT.

The CDR3 DNA reads TGCAGTGCTAGTAGCCCCAATGAGCAGTTCTTC. Encoded protein: CSASSPNEQFF. The V gene is TRBV20-1, the J gene TRBJ2-1; D unclear. The CDR3 contains 11 residues. Germline V lookup: CDR1 DFQATT, CDR2 SNEGSKA (reference sequence). V lost 3 bases and J lost 6, with 6 bases in between.

In this sample, this clone turned up a few times. The rearrangement links TRBV21-1 to TRBJ2-4; the table's D call of TRBD1 was not tested on the DNA. TRBV21-1 is a known pseudogene. CDR3 length: 14 amino acids. CDR3 in amino acids: CASSKNYRGNIQYF. CDR3 in DNA: TGTGCCAGCAGCAAAAACTACAGGGGAAACATTCAGTACTTC.

The gene calls are TRBV28 and TRBJ2-7, with unresolved D. Trimming removed 4 bases at V and 4 bases at J, with 17 bases between. The CDR3 is 15 amino acids. Germline V gene lookup returns CDR1 MDHEN and CDR2 SYDVKM. The chain's CDR3 is CASSSSTAAEYEQYF. Written as DNA, the CDR3 is TGTGCCAGCAGTTCCAGCACCGCGGCGGAATACGAGCAGTACTTC.

The V and J genes are TRBV5-1 and TRBJ2-7; no firm D call. V was trimmed by 0 bases and J by 3 bases, leaving 10 bases between them. The CDR3 loop spans 14 amino acids. Germline CDR1 and CDR2: SGHRS and YFSETQ. The CDR3 DNA reads TGCGCCAGCAGCTTGGTAGGCAGAAACTACGAGCAGTACTTC. Protein sequence: CASSLVGRNYEQYF.

The CDR3: CAWRTSGRTDTQYF. Written as DNA, the CDR3 is TGTGCCTGGAGGACTAGCGGGAGGACAGATACGCAGTATTTT. J is TRBJ2-3 and V is TRBV7-9, with TRBD2 matching over 14 bases. This CDR3 has 14 amino acids. The junction had 4 bases not matched to a gene; V was cut back by 11 bases and J by 3 bases. Germline-derived CDR1 and CDR2 are SEHNR and FQNEAQ (reference sequence).

This clone was seen a few times. The gene calls are TRBV27 and TRBJ2-5, with D possibly being TRBD1 (5 bases). Germline values: CDR1 MNHEY, CDR2 SMNVEV (reference sequence). This CDR3 comprises 15 residues. V was clipped by 4 bases and J by 1 base, with 13 bases between them. CDR3 coding DNA: TGTGCCAGCAGTTCCCCCCAGGGCTTCCAAGAGACCCAGTACTTC. Its translation is CASSSPQGFQETQYF.

V usage is TRBV7-8 and J usage is TRBJ2-1; TRBD1 is a possible D gene (6 bases). V dropped 3 bases and J dropped 2 bases, with 14 bases sitting between them. This CDR3 region has 16 residues. Germline V lookup: CDR1 SGHVS, CDR2 FQNEAQ. DNA for the CDR3: TGTGCCAGCAGCTTGGGCTACAGGGCCGCCTACAATGAGCAGTTCTTC. Translating it yields CASSLGYRAAYNEQFF. The full variable domain, with the rest looked up from reference TRBV7-8 and TRBJ2-1, is GAGVSQSPRYKVAKRGQDVALRCDPISGHVSLFWYQQALGQGPEFLTYFQNEAQLDKSGLPSDRFFAERPEGSVSTLKIQRTQQEDSAVYLCASSLGYRAAYNEQFFGPGTRLTVL.

The genes are TRBV9 and TRBJ2-7, with D tentatively TRBD2 (5 bases). The V gene lost 1 base and the J gene lost 3 bases, with 14 bases spanning the gap. CDR3 length: 15 amino acids. Germline values: CDR1 SGDLS, CDR2 YYNGEE. The CDR3 is CASSVSGTAYYEQYF. CDR3 nucleotide sequence: TGTGCCAGCAGCGTAAGCGGTACCGCTTACTACGAGCAGTACTTC.